Below are 27 T cell receptor beta chains sequenced from a single sample in a study of T cell changes during pregnancy in multiple sclerosis (dated 2019 in TCRdb). Libraries came from the immunoSEQ multiplex PCR assay. TCRdb obtained this table from immuneACCESS and retained in-frame rearrangements with V and J assigned. These tables miss some clones; where compared with another copy, unresolved V genes account for less than half of the shortfall, and the remainder is unexplained. The sample contains approximately 31,000 clones, about 92% of them found a single time. The top ten clonotypes cover around 0.38% of the sample. The specimen comprised CD4+ T cells from peripheral blood mononuclear cells, sampled in the second trimester of pregnancy. Receptors were obtained from a female donor with multiple sclerosis, enrolled in a pregnancy study.

V is TRBV18 and J is TRBJ2-2; D remains unclear. The CDR3 is made up of 15 amino acids. V lost 3 bases to trimming and J lost 0 bases, with 8 bases between them. Germline CDR1 and CDR2: KGHSH and LQKENI. The CDR3 is CASSPLPANTGELFF. For the CDR3, the DNA is TGTGCCAGCTCACCTCTACCCGCGAACACCGGGGAGCTGTTTTTT.

This chain uses TRBV27 with TRBJ1-2, with a possible D match to TRBD1 (5 bases). In germline, CDR1 is MNHEY, CDR2 SMNVEV (reference sequence). The CDR3 length is 15 residues. Between the trimmed V and J ends, which lost 1 base and 7 bases, there was a span of 16 bases. CDR3: CASSLYPPGKGGYTF. The CDR3, as DNA: TGTGCCAGCAGTTTATACCCGCCAGGGAAGGGTGGCTACACCTTC.

The V and J genes are TRBV19 and TRBJ1-5, with TRBD1 matching 9 bases. Germline assignment: CDR1 LNHDA and CDR2 SQIVND (reference sequence). The CDR3 is 18 amino acids. V trimming: 3 bases; J trimming: 1 base; junction bases outside the gene matches: 10. The CDR3 nucleotides read TGTGCCAGTAGTATCCTCCCGGGACAGGGCTACAGCAATCAGCCCCAGCATTTT. Protein sequence: CASSILPGQGYSNQPQHF. Supplemented by reference TRBV19 and TRBJ1-5, the full variable domain reads DGGITQSPKYLFRKEGQNVTLSCEQNLNHDAMYWYRQDPGQGLRLIYYSQIVNDFQKGDIAEGYSVSREKKESFPLTVTSAQKNPTAFYLCASSILPGQGYSNQPQHFGDGTRLSIL.

The chain links TRBV28 to TRBJ2-6; D not resolved. The CDR3 totals 16 residues. V gave up 8 bases and J gave up 0 bases, with 14 bases separating them. Germline lookup yields CDR1 MDHEN and CDR2 SYDVKM. The CDR3 loop reads CASSRLTFSGANVLTF. Here the CDR3 DNA reads TGTGCCAGCTCACGTTTGACTTTCTCTGGGGCCAACGTCCTGACTTTC. Supplemented by reference TRBV28 and TRBJ2-6, the full variable domain reads DVKVTQSSRYLVKRTGEKVFLECVQDMDHENMFWYRQDPGLGLRLIYFSYDVKMKEKGDIPEGYSVSREKKERFSLILESASTNQTSMYLCASSRLTFSGANVLTFGAGSRLTVL.

This chain links TRBV5-4 with TRBJ1-4; D not resolved. Trimming shortened V by 4 bases and J by 3 bases, and 10 bases separated the two germline ends. Per germline, CDR1 SGHNT and CDR2 YYREEE (reference sequence). The CDR3 runs 14 residues. The CDR3 spells CASSPGAANEKLFF. In DNA form, the CDR3 reads TGTGCCAGCAGCCCGGGAGCGGCTAATGAAAAACTGTTTTTT.

This sequence joins TRBV2 and TRBJ2-2, with 7 bases identical to TRBD1. Germline V gene sequence: CDR1 SNHLY, CDR2 FYNNEI. The CDR3 is 15 residues long. With V trimmed by 7 bases and J by 2 bases, 7 bases remained unmatched. For the CDR3, the DNA is TGTGCCAGCACGAAGGGGGCTTTAAACACCGGGGAGCTGTTTTTT. This encodes CASTKGALNTGELFF. Supplemented by reference TRBV2 and TRBJ2-2, the full variable domain reads EPEVTQTPSHQVTQMGQEVILRCVPISNHLYFYWYRQILGQKVEFLVSFYNNEISEKSEIFDDQFSVERPDGSNFTLKIRSTKLEDSAMYFCASTKGALNTGELFFGEGSRLTVL.

V gene TRBV7-6 combines with J gene TRBJ1-5; D call uncertain. This CDR3 has 13 residues. V was shortened by 3 bases and J by 4 bases, with 7 bases between the two germline ends. Germline CDR1 and CDR2: SGHVS and FNYEAQ. CDR3 coding DNA: TGTGCCAGCAGCTTCGGGAGGAATCAGCCCCAGCATTTT. Protein product: CASSFGRNQPQHF. The entire variable domain, with the rest obtained from reference TRBV7-6 and TRBJ1-5, is as follows: GAGVSQSPRYKVTKRGQDVALRCDPISGHVSLYWYRQALGQGPEFLTYFNYEAQQDKSGLPNDRFSAERPEGSISTLTIQRTEQRDSAMYRCASSFGRNQPQHFGDGTRLSIL.

This chain joins TRBV28 and TRBJ1-3, with D unresolved. Germline assignment: CDR1 MDHEN and CDR2 SYDVKM. Deletions cut 6 bases from V and 2 bases from J, with 11 bases between. The CDR3 length is 14 residues. The DNA for the CDR3 is TGTGCCAGCAGAAAGATCGCAGCTGGAAACACCATATATTTT. It yields the protein CASRKIAAGNTIYF.

The chain recombines TRBV4-1 with TRBJ2-6; possible D gene TRBD2, 6 bases. This CDR3 contains 17 residues. Trimming pared 0 bases from V and 0 bases from J, leaving 9 bases between. CDR1 is MGHRA, CDR2 YSYEKL, per germline. The CDR3 loop is CASSQDRDFSGANVLTF. The CDR3 bases are TGCGCCAGCAGCCAAGACAGGGACTTCTCTGGGGCCAACGTCCTGACTTTC.

V gene TRBV30 combines with J gene TRBJ2-3; 13 nucleotides align to TRBD2. The CDR3 covers 14 residues. Trimming took 7 bases from V and 3 from J; bases not matched to a gene: 4. Germline-derived CDR1 and CDR2 are GTSNPN and SVGIG (reference sequence). CDR3 sequence reads: CASRTSGRTDTQYF. In DNA form, the CDR3 reads TGTGCCTCTAGGACTAGCGGGAGAACAGATACGCAGTATTTT.

Note on this clone: Its ends do not fully match the called genes, so a read error is possible. The rearrangement joins TRBV20-1 to TRBJ2-7; tentatively, D is TRBD2 (5 bases). CDR3 size: 9 residues. Per germline, CDR1 DFQATT and CDR2 SNEGSKA (reference sequence). As DNA, the CDR3 is TGCAGTGCTGACGGATGGAGGTGCTTC. Protein sequence: CSADGWRCF.

The table lists this clone with a count of one. The chain has TRBV5-1 and TRBJ2-7; no definite D call. The CDR3 spans 13 residues. Trimming took off 1 base at V and 2 bases at J, with 7 bases between the two ends. Per the germline V gene, CDR1 is SGHRS and CDR2 is YFSETQ. For the CDR3, the DNA is TGCGCCAGCAGCTTGACAGTTACCTACGAGCAGTACTTC. It translates to CASSLTVTYEQYF.

The genes are TRBV6-1 and TRBJ2-7; weak D call: TRBD2 (6 bases). The V gene's germline CDR1 is MNHNS and CDR2 SASEGT. The CDR3 length is 14 residues. V dropped 10 bases and J dropped 1 base, with 17 bases sitting between them. DNA of the CDR3: TGTGCCACCACTAGGGCGCGGGGTTCCTACGAGCAGTACTTC. Protein sequence: CATTRARGSYEQYF.

The chain joins TRBV2 to TRBJ2-3; 7 nucleotides align to TRBD1. With V trimmed by 3 bases and J by 0 bases, 6 bases remained unmatched. From germline, CDR1 is SNHLY and CDR2 FYNNEI. CDR3 length: 16 amino acids. In nucleotides, the CDR3 is TGTGCCAGCAGTGATGGACAGGCCCCTAGCACAGATACGCAGTATTTT. It translates to CASSDGQAPSTDTQYF.

The J gene is TRBJ1-2, the V gene TRBV2, with 8 bases matching TRBD1. V lost 5 bases, J lost 8 bases, and 7 bases stayed unmatched. Germline V lookup: CDR1 SNHLY, CDR2 FYNNEI. The CDR3 has 13 amino acids. The CDR3 sequence: CASSSDRGGGYTF. CDR3 coding DNA: TGTGCCAGCAGTTCAGACAGGGGCGGAGGCTACACCTTC. The variable domain in full, completed from reference TRBV2 and TRBJ1-2, reads EPEVTQTPSHQVTQMGQEVILRCVPISNHLYFYWYRQILGQKVEFLVSFYNNEISEKSEIFDDQFSVERPDGSNFTLKIRSTKLEDSAMYFCASSSDRGGGYTFGSGTRLTVV.

The chain employs TRBV19 and TRBJ1-4; the D is unclear. The CDR3 totals 17 residues. Germline values: CDR1 LNHDA, CDR2 SQIVND (reference sequence). Trimming left V 5 bases short and J 6 bases short, with 22 bases between. The CDR3 loop reads CASSPHEGGRMDEKLFF. DNA for the CDR3: TGTGCCAGTAGTCCTCACGAGGGCGGGCGCATGGATGAAAAACTGTTTTTT.

The chain uses TRBV10-3 and TRBJ2-3; TRBD2 matches at 8 bases. With 5 bases clipped from V and 5 bases from J, the junction kept 9 bases outside the gene matches. Per the germline V gene, CDR1 is ENHRY and CDR2 is SYGVKD. The CDR3 is 15 residues long. The CDR3: CAISQSGGRVDTQYF. In DNA, the CDR3 is TGTGCCATCAGTCAATCGGGGGGGAGGGTAGATACGCAGTATTTT.

This chain joins TRBV25-1 and TRBJ2-2; the match to TRBD1 covers 9 bases. With 9 bases clipped from V and 5 bases from J, the junction kept 10 bases outside the gene matches. Germline V lookup: CDR1 MGHDK, CDR2 SYGVNS. CDR3 length: 15 amino acids. The CDR3: CARNRDRAGTGELFF. CDR3 in DNA: TGTGCCAGAAACCGGGACAGGGCCGGTACCGGGGAGCTGTTTTTT.

The chain employs TRBV7-6 and TRBJ2-1; no clear D. This CDR3 spans 14 amino acids. Trimming cost V 7 bases and J 3 bases, with 13 bases left between them. Germline assignment: CDR1 SGHVS and CDR2 FNYEAQ. CDR3 in DNA: TGTGCCAGCAAAGGTGGCCCTAGCTACAATGAGCAGTTCTTC. Translated: CASKGGPSYNEQFF.

The rearrangement uses TRBV5-1 and TRBJ2-3, with 8 bases identical to TRBD1. The germline V gene encodes CDR1 SGHRS and CDR2 YFSETQ. The junction had 9 bases not matched to a gene; V was cut back by 4 bases and J by 5 bases. The CDR3 contains 15 residues. Here the CDR3 reads CASSHGQGKGDTQYF. CDR3 DNA sequence: TGCGCCAGCAGCCACGGACAGGGCAAGGGAGATACGCAGTATTTT.

The chain employs TRBV30 and TRBJ1-5; 7 positions agree with TRBD1. The CDR3 covers 16 residues. Germline V gives CDR1 GTSNPN, CDR2 SVGIG (reference sequence). Unmatched junction bases numbered 8, after V lost 3 bases and J lost 0 bases. The CDR3 loop reads CAWSLQTGLSNQPQHF. CDR3 in DNA: TGTGCCTGGAGCCTACAGACAGGGCTTAGCAATCAGCCCCAGCATTTT.

The chain recombines TRBV5-6 with TRBJ2-1; 7 nucleotides match TRBD2. Per the germline V gene, CDR1 is SGHDT and CDR2 is YYEEEE. CDR3 length: 14 amino acids. V lost 0 bases and J lost 5; bases outside the gene matches: 2. CDR3 DNA: TGTGCCAGCAGCTTGGGGCTAGCGGACAATGAGCAGTTCTTC. Translated: CASSLGLADNEQFF.

The count of this clone is one. This sequence joins TRBV15 and TRBJ2-7; 10 bases map to TRBD1. Losses at the gene ends were 0 bases for V and 2 bases for J; bases not matched to a gene: 7. The CDR3 runs 17 residues. Germline lookup yields CDR1 LNHNV and CDR2 YYDKDF (reference sequence). DNA of the CDR3: TGTGCCACCAGCAGAGATTTTCGACAGGGGGCCCCCTACGAGCAGTACTTC. It specifies CATSRDFRQGAPYEQYF.

V gene TRBV5-4 combines with J gene TRBJ2-7, with 8 bases aligning to TRBD1. The CDR3 loop spans 16 amino acids. J was trimmed by 2 bases and V by 2 bases; bases with no gene match: 9. In germline, CDR1 is SGHNT, CDR2 YYREEE (reference sequence). CDR3 sequence (DNA): TGTGCCAGCAGCTTAATGGACGGGACAGGACCCTACGAGCAGTACTTC. Residues: CASSLMDGTGPYEQYF. The full variable domain, completed using reference TRBV5-4 and TRBJ2-7, is ETGVTQSPTHLIKTRGQQVTLRCSSQSGHNTVSWYQQALGQGPQFIFQYYREEENGRGNFPPRFSGLQFPNYSSELNVNALELDDSALYLCASSLMDGTGPYEQYFGPGTRLTVT.

The chain is built from TRBV6-5 and TRBJ2-7, with 8 nucleotides matching TRBD1. The CDR3 consists of 15 residues. Per the germline V gene, CDR1 is MNHEY and CDR2 is SVGAGI. Germline trimming cut 3 bases from V and 2 bases from J; bases unmatched to any gene: 6. The CDR3 nucleotides are TGTGCCAGCAGTTATGGGACAGGAAATACCTACGAGCAGTACTTC. Translation gives CASSYGTGNTYEQYF.

This chain joins TRBV5-1 and TRBJ1-4, with unresolved D. The germline V gene encodes CDR1 SGHRS and CDR2 YFSETQ. The CDR3 is made up of 15 amino acids. V shed 2 bases and J shed 3 bases, with 11 bases lying between them. Here the CDR3 DNA reads TGCGCCAGCAGCTTCGGGGAACGGGCTAATGAAAAACTGTTTTTT. This encodes CASSFGERANEKLFF.

The chain joins TRBV5-1 to TRBJ2-3, with 11 bases identical to TRBD2. V was clipped by 4 bases and J by 3 bases; unmatched bases: 7. Germline V gene sequence: CDR1 SGHRS, CDR2 YFSETQ. This CDR3 comprises 16 residues. CDR3 residues: CASSMNLAGGTDTQYF. DNA of the CDR3: TGCGCCAGCAGCATGAATCTAGCGGGAGGTACAGATACGCAGTATTTT.